This T cell receptor (beta chain) was obtained from a study of CD8 T cell repertoires and HIV-1 epitope variants. Study-wide context: Control wells had CMV/EBV/flu peptides, negative Ebola AY9, or no peptide.

The sample holds one count of this clone. Antigen: not known. The CDR3 has 15 amino acids. V was clipped by 2 bases and J by 4 bases; unmatched bases: 5. The germline V gene has CDR1 WNHNN and CDR2 SYGVQD (reference sequence). The method was immunoSEQ multiplex PCR; TCRdb's version includes in-frame clones alone and lacks a portion of them. The repertoire holds under 3,000 clones, with about 68% as singletons. Study conclusions and caveats: Nef KF9 drew roughly 5 clonotypes and HW9 one, without TAALDMSHF responses.

The receptor was isolated from a male donor with HIV. V gene TRBV10-1 combines with J gene TRBJ2-7, with 10 bases lining up with TRBD2. Sample: cultured CD8+ T cells derived from PBMCs. The CDR3 loop reads CASSELAGVIYEQYF. CDR3 bases: TGCGCCAGCAGTGAGCTAGCGGGAGTAATATACGAGCAGTACTTC.